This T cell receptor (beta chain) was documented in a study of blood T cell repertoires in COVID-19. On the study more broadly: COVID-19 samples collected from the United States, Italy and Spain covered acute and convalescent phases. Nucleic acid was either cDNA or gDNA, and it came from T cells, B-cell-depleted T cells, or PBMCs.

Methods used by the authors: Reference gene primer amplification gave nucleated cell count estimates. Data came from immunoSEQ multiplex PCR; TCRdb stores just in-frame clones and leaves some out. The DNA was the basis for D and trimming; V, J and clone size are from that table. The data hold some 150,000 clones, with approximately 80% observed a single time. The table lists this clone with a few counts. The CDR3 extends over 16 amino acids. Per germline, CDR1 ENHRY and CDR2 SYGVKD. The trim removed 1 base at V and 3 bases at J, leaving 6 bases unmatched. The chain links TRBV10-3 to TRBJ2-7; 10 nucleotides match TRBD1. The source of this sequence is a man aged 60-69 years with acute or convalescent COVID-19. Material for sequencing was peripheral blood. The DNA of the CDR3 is TGTGCCATCAGTGAGTATAGGGACAGGGGAAACTACGAGCAGTACTTC. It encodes CAISEYRDRGNYEQYF.